This T cell receptor (beta chain) is from a study of beta chain features in type 1 diabetes. Points from the study as a whole: Compared to healthy donors, patients appeared to have naive, central memory and Treg TCRB repertoires that were more alike.

Sequencing targeted expressed TCRB transcripts, as all isolated RNA had been reverse transcribed. Libraries were prepared by immunoSEQ multiplex PCR; TCRdb keeps only in-frame clonotypes and omits some of them. Of tens of thousands of clones listed, around 32% were seen once; the top ten hold about 0.42%. Germline V gene sequence: CDR1 SGDLS, CDR2 YYNGEE. V gave up 0 bases and J gave up 5 bases, with 14 bases separating them. The CDR3 totals 15 residues. This clone was found a few times. Antigen specificity is unknown. Sequenced: stem cell memory CD4+ T cells from blood. This rearrangement joins TRBV9 to TRBJ1-2; D is ambiguous. The clonotype was recovered from a woman aged 18-30 years in good health. CDR3 region: CASSVAPGPGYGYTF. DNA for the CDR3: TGTGCCAGCAGCGTAGCTCCAGGACCGGGGTATGGCTACACCTTC.